The rows below give T cell receptor beta chains drawn from one sample of a study of blood T cell repertoires in COVID-19. Clones were sequenced by immunoSEQ multiplex PCR, and TCRdb holds only the in-frame ones, with some missing. The sample carries about 190,000 clones, roughly nine tenths recorded once. The source material was peripheral blood. Every receptor here comes from a man aged 35-49 years with acute or convalescent COVID-19. CDR3s include the opening cysteine and the closing phenylalanine or tryptophan. The D gene is left open where the match is weak. Only some rows state a clone size, as once, few, many or a class for expanded clones.

J gene,clone size,V gene,D gene,CDR3 DNA,CDR3 protein
TRBJ2-3,NA,TRBV12-3/TRBV12-4,NA,TGTGCCAGCAGTTTAGGGGCCGATACGCAGTATTTT,CASSLGADTQYF
TRBJ1-6,few,TRBV5-4,NA,TGTGCCAGCAGCTTTCTCAACAGGGCCTCCTATAATTCACCCCTCCACTTT,CASSFLNRASYNSPLHF
TRBJ1-2,NA,TRBV27,NA,TGTGCCAGCAGTGACGGGATCAACTCGTTAGGCTACACCTTC,CASSDGINSLGYTF
TRBJ2-1,NA,TRBV28,NA,TGTGCCAGCATCTTCTCCGGGGGTCCATACAATGAGCAGTTCTTC,CASIFSGGPYNEQFF
TRBJ1-4,NA,TRBV6-5,TRBD1,TGTGCCAGCAGTTACACCGGACAGGACTTCTTGTTTTTT,CASSYTGQDFLFF
TRBJ1-5,NA,TRBV30,NA,TGTGCCTGGAGGGAACAGGGCTATTATAGCAATCAGCCCCAGCATTTT,CAWREQGYYSNQPQHF
TRBJ2-1,few,TRBV2,NA,TGTGCCAGCAGGAGGGACAAAACAGGGTTTGAGCAGTTCTTC,CASRRDKTGFEQFF
TRBJ1-2,NA,TRBV9,NA,TGTGCCAGCAGCGTAGTACAAGCGGGTGGCTACACCTTC,CASSVVQAGGYTF
TRBJ2-3,NA,TRBV3-1/TRBV3-2,TRBD2,TGTGCCAGCAGCCGGACTAGCGGATCTGGCACAGATACGCAGTATTTT,CASSRTSGSGTDTQYF
TRBJ2-2,NA,TRBV6-5,NA,TGTGCCAGCACGGGACACGGGAACACCGGGGAGCTGTTTTTT,CASTGHGNTGELFF
TRBJ2-5,once,TRBV6-2/TRBV6-3,TRBD2,TGTGCCAGCAGTTACTCCTCAAGACTAGCGGGGGTTCCCCAAGAGACCCAGTACTTC,CASSYSSRLAGVPQETQYF
TRBJ1-5,NA,TRBV10-3,NA,TGTGCCATCAGAGAAGACGGTGGAGGCAATCAGCCCCAGCATTTT,CAIREDGGGNQPQHF
TRBJ2-7,few,TRBV5-6,NA,TGTGCCAGCAGCTTGGGGGCAGGGATCGGCGAGCAGTACTTC,CASSLGAGIGEQYF
TRBJ2-3,NA,TRBV6-2/TRBV6-3,NA,TGTGCCAGCAGTTGGGGGAGGACCCCACGCACAGATACGCAGTATTTT,CASSWGRTPRTDTQYF
TRBJ2-5,NA,TRBV3-1/TRBV3-2,NA,TGTGCCAGCAGCCCCGGCGGTGGCGGGTCTAAGGGGACCCAGTACTTC,CASSPGGGGSKGTQYF
TRBJ2-7,NA,TRBV5-5,TRBD1,TGTGCCAGCAGCTCGTCCAGGGGGCCCACCACCCACTACGAGCAGTACTTC,CASSSSRGPTTHYEQYF
TRBJ1-5,NA,TRBV5-1,NA,TGCGCCAGCAGCTTGGGGGACACGGTTAGCAATCAGCCCCAGCATTTT,CASSLGDTVSNQPQHF
TRBJ1-5,NA,TRBV6-2/TRBV6-3,TRBD1,TGTGCCAGCAGTAACCGGGACAGTAGCAATCAGCCCCAGCATTTT,CASSNRDSSNQPQHF
TRBJ1-1,NA,TRBV6-5,TRBD1,TGTGCCAGCAGCGCACAGGGGACCCTGAACACTGAAGCTTTCTTT,CASSAQGTLNTEAFF
TRBJ2-1,NA,TRBV5-1,TRBD2,TGCGCCAGCAGCTTGGTTGGCGGGGGGGCCCTCAATGAGCAGTTCTTC,CASSLVGGGALNEQFF
TRBJ1-1,NA,TRBV28,TRBD1,TGTGCCAGCAGTTCTCCGGGACAGGTCGTCACTGAAGCTTTCTTT,CASSSPGQVVTEAFF
TRBJ2-1,NA,TRBV11-3,TRBD1,TGTGCCAGCAGCTTAATGGGGACAGGGTACAATGAGCAGTTCTTC,CASSLMGTGYNEQFF
TRBJ1-3,NA,TRBV5-1,NA,TGCGCCAGCAGCTTGGAGGGGACACAGTACGTTTCTGGAAACACCATATATTTT,CASSLEGTQYVSGNTIYF
TRBJ2-7,NA,TRBV14,NA,TGTGCCAGCAGCCCCCCCCTCGGGACAACCTCCTACGAGCAGTACTTC,CASSPPLGTTSYEQYF
TRBJ2-5,NA,TRBV13,NA,TGTGCCAGCATGGCGACAGGATTTAGCCAAGAGACCCAGTACTTC,CASMATGFSQETQYF
TRBJ1-6,NA,TRBV23-1,NA,TGCGCCAGCGCTTCACGGGGGAATTCACCCCTCCACTTT,CASASRGNSPLHF
TRBJ2-5,NA,TRBV7-8,TRBD1,TGTGCCAGCAGACCTGACAGGGGGCCTGGGGAGACCCAGTACTTC,CASRPDRGPGETQYF
TRBJ2-5,NA,TRBV19,TRBD1,TGTGCCAGTAGTATTTCGACAGGGCGGCGTAGGGAGACCCAGTACTTC,CASSISTGRRRETQYF
TRBJ2-3,NA,TRBV4-3,TRBD2,TGCGCCAGCGCGGGGCGGGGGGCAGATACGCAGTATTTT,CASAGRGADTQYF
TRBJ2-7,NA,TRBV6-5,TRBD1,TGTGCCAGCGGGACAGGGCCAACCTACGAGCAGTACTTC,CASGTGPTYEQYF
TRBJ1-2,NA,TRBV21-1,NA,TGTGCCAGCCCCTGGGCAGAATTTGGCTACACCTTC,CASPWAEFGYTF
TRBJ1-3,NA,TRBV6-5,TRBD1,TGTGCCAGCAGCAGGGGGCGCTTTGGAAACACCATATATTTT,CASSRGRFGNTIYF
TRBJ1-6,NA,TRBV5-6,NA,TGTGCCAGCAGCTTGAGACGACAGGCCTCACCTTCACCCCTCCACTTT,CASSLRRQASPSPLHF
TRBJ1-1,NA,TRBV19,TRBD1,TGTGCCAGTAGTATAGATCTTGGGGACAGCGAGGGGGCTTTCTTT,CASSIDLGDSEGAFF
TRBJ2-1,NA,TRBV5-1,NA,TGCGCCAGCAGCTCGAACTATGAGCAGTTCTTC,CASSSNYEQFF
TRBJ2-7,NA,TRBV19,TRBD2,TGTGCCAGTAGTATAGGGGGACTAGCGGGGGCCAGCTCCTACGAGCAGTACTTC,CASSIGGLAGASSYEQYF
TRBJ2-7,NA,TRBV13,NA,TGTGCCAGCAGCTCCAGACAGGAAAGCTCCTACGAGCAGTACTTC,CASSSRQESSYEQYF
TRBJ2-7,NA,TRBV6-5,TRBD1,TGTGCCAGCAGTTACTCGGGACAGGGGTGGGAGCAGTACTTC,CASSYSGQGWEQYF
TRBJ2-5,NA,TRBV11-2,TRBD2,TGTGCCAGCAGCTTATTAGCGGGGGTCCGGGAGACCCAGTACTTC,CASSLLAGVRETQYF
TRBJ1-5,NA,TRBV5-6,NA,TGTGCCAGCAGCTTGGGGACTGGGCAGCCCCAGCATTTT,CASSLGTGQPQHF
TRBJ2-5,NA,TRBV18,NA,TGTGCCAGCTCACCATTGACAACGGACTACCAAGAGACCCAGTACTTC,CASSPLTTDYQETQYF
TRBJ2-3,NA,TRBV4-3,TRBD1,TGCGCCAGCAGTAAGAGGCGACAGGGATATACGCAGTATTTT,CASSKRRQGYTQYF
TRBJ2-5,few,TRBV28,NA,TGTGCCAGCCAGACAGCACAAGAGACCCAGTACTTC,CASQTAQETQYF
TRBJ1-1,once,TRBV7-9,NA,TGTGCCAGCAGCGCGGGCCCGACCTTGAACACTGAAGCTTTCTTT,CASSAGPTLNTEAFF
TRBJ2-3,once,TRBV6-4,TRBD2,TGTGCCAGCAGTGTCAAATCTAGCGGTACGCAGTATTTT,CASSVKSSGTQYF
TRBJ2-7,NA,TRBV3-1/TRBV3-2,NA,TGTGCCAGCAGCCGAGAGGGGAGCTCGGTCGAGCAGTGCTTC,CASSREGSSVEQCF
TRBJ2-7,NA,TRBV5-1,TRBD2,TGCGCCAGCAGCTTGTTGACTAGCGGCTACGAGCAGTACTTC,CASSLLTSGYEQYF
TRBJ2-2,NA,TRBV5-8,TRBD2,TGTGCCAGCAGCTTGCTAGCGGGGGCCAGCGGGGAGCTGTTTTTT,CASSLLAGASGELFF
TRBJ1-1,NA,TRBV7-9,TRBD1,TGTGCCAGCAGGCCGGGACAGGGAAGTCAAGCTTTCTTT,CASRPGQGSQAFF